The entry below describes one T cell receptor beta chain. CDR3 length: 20 amino acids. Trimming stripped 4 bases from V and 1 base from J, with 23 bases between. The germline gives CDR1 LGHDT, CDR2 YNNKEL (reference sequence). Measured with immunoSEQ multiplex PCR; TCRdb has only the in-frame clones, and not every one. This sample has 45,000 or so clones; about 88% occur once, and the top ten carry less than 20%. These data come from a study of blood T cell repertoires in COVID-19. The sequencing input was peripheral blood. This clonotype was sampled from a man aged 70-80 years with active COVID-19. The gene calls are TRBV3-1 (or the pseudogene TRBV3-2) and TRBJ2-6; possible D gene TRBD1, 6 bases. The CDR3 protein is CASSRPLGAHANSGANVLTF. Written as DNA, the CDR3 is TGTGCCAGCAGCCGGCCCTTGGGGGCGCATGCTAATTCTGGGGCCAACGTCCTGACTTTC.